This T cell receptor (beta chain) was documented in a study of CD8 T cells in ankylosing spondylitis. Overall study findings and caveats: The study identified a TCR beta motif of eight highly homologous variants that appeared characteristic of ankylosing spondylitis blood.

Germline CDR1 is SGHRS and CDR2 is YFSETQ. CDR3 length: 16 amino acids. V was pared by 0 bases and J by 6 bases, with 6 bases of the junction left unmatched. TCRdb reprocessed the 5' RACE reads with MiXCR, giving one entry per CDR3 protein. Among 450,000 to 550,000 distinct CDR3 sequences listed, 5.3% were seen once. This clonotype was found a few times. Its specificity is not known. The specimen sequenced was blood, either unsorted or a sorted T cell fraction (not recorded which). The clonotype was recovered from a male donor with ankylosing spondylitis. The V and J genes are TRBV5-1 and TRBJ2-2; 9 bases agree with TRBD1. CDR3 bases: TGCGCCAGCAGCTTGGACGGACAGGGGAATGCCGGGGAGCTGTTTTTT. Translating gives CASSLDGQGNAGELFF.